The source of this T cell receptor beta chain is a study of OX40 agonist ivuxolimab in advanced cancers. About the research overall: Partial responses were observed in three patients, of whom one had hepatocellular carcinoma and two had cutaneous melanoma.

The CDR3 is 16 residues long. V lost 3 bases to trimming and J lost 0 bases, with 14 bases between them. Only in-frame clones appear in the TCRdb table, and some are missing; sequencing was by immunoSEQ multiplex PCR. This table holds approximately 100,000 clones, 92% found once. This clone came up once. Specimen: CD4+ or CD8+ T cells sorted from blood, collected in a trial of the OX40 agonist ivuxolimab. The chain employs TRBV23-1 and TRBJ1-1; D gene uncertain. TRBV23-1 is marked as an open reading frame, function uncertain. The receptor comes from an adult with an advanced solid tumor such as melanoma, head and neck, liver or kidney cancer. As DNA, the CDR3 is TGCGCCAGCAGTCATTCTTACGCCAGATTGAACACTGAAGCTTTCTTT. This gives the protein CASSHSYARLNTEAFF.